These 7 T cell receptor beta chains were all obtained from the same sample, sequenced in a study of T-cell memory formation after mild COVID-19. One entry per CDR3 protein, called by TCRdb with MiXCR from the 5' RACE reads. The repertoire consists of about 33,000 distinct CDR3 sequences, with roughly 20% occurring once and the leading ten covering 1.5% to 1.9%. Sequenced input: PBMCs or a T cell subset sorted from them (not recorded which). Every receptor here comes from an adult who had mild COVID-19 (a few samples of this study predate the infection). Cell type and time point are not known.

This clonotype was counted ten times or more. The CDR3 is CASSYSRQGSSPLHF. CDR3 in DNA: TGTGCCAGCAGTTACTCAAGACAGGGGAGTTCACCCCTCCACTTT. The chain uses TRBV6-5 and TRBJ1-6; TRBD1 aligns across 8 bases. The CDR3 has 15 residues. V was pared by 0 bases and J by 9 bases, with 4 bases of the junction left unmatched. Per germline, CDR1 MNHEY and CDR2 SVGAGI.

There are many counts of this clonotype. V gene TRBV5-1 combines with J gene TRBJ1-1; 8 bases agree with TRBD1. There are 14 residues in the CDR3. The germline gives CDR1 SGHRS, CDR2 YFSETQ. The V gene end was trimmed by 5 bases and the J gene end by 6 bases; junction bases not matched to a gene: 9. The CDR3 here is CASRPGQGGAEAFF. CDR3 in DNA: TGCGCCAGCAGACCCGGACAGGGCGGCGCTGAAGCTTTCTTT.

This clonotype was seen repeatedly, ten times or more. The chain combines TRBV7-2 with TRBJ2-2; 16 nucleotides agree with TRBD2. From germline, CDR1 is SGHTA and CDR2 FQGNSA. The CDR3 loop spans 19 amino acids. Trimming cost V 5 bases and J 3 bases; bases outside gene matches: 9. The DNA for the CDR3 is TGTGCCAGCAGCCGGCCGGGACTAGCGGGAGGGATGGACACCGGGGAGCTGTTTTTT. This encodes CASSRPGLAGGMDTGELFF. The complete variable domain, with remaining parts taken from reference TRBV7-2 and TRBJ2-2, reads GAGVSQSPSNKVTEKGKDVELRCDPISGHTALYWYRQSLGQGLEFLIYFQGNSAPDKSGLPSDRFSAERTGGSVSTLTIQRTQQEDSAVYLCASSRPGLAGGMDTGELFFGEGSRLTVL.

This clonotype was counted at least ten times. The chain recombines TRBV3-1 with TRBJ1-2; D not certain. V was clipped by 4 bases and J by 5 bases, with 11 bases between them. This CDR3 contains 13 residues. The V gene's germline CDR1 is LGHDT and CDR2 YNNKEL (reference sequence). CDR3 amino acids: CASSPGPEYGYTF. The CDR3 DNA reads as TGTGCCAGCAGCCCGGGCCCGGAGTATGGCTACACCTTC.

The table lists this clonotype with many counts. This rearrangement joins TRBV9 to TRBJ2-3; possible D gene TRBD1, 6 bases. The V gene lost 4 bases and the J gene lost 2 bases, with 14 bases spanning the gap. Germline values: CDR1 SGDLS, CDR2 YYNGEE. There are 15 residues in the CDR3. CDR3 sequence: CASSQAPGVTDTQYF. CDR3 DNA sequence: TGTGCCAGCAGCCAAGCACCAGGGGTCACAGATACGCAGTATTTT.

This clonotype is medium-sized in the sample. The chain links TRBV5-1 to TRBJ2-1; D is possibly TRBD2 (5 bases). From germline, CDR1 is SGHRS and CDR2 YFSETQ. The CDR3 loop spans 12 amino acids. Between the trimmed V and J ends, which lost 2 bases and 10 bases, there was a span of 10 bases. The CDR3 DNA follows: TGCGCCAGCAGCTTCCCCCCGGGAGAGCAGTTCTTC. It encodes CASSFPPGEQFF.

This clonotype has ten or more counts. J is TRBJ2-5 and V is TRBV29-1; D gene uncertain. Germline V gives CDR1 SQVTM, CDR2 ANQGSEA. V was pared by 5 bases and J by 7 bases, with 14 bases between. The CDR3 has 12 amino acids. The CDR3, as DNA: TGCAGCGTTACCGACCGCCTGGCGACCCAGTACTTC. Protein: CSVTDRLATQYF.